This TCR beta chain was sequenced for a study of T cells in Graves' hyperthyroidism and ophthalmopathy. Findings of the study overall: Blood shared most expanded thyroid clonotypes above 0.001.

At least ten counts were recorded for this clonotype. The target antigen is unknown. RNA transcripts were the template for amplifying TCR beta CDR3 regions. The HTBI primer set was used in a first-round RT-PCR of the TCR CDR3. TCRdb analysed the multiplex PCR reads with MiXCR anew, one entry per CDR3 protein. The sample consists of a few hundred thousand distinct CDR3 sequences, approximately 15% of them appearing once. Diagnoses used clinical symptoms, serum thyroxine and TRAb, thyroid ultrasound and orbital computed tomography. Trimming stripped 5 bases from V and 4 bases from J, with 15 bases between. The germline CDR1 and CDR2 sequences are SGHTA and FQGTGA. The CDR3 length is 15 residues.

The J gene is TRBJ2-1, the V gene TRBV7-3; D is unresolved. The TCR sequence derives from a woman aged 30 to 39 with Graves' hyperthyroidism. The sample was blood. The CDR3 loop is CASSPRQGRYNEQFF. The CDR3 DNA follows: TGTGCCAGCAGCCCAAGACAAGGCCGATACAATGAGCAGTTCTTC.